The clone carrying this T cell receptor (beta chain) has a count of ten or more. Its antigen is unknown. The source of the sample is a study of T-cell memory formation after mild COVID-19. The study's findings and limits: The main location of contracting CD4+ clones was CM and EM, and that of contracting CD8+ clones was EMRA. Contracting clones, day 15 to 85, had balanced CD4/CD8, and later expanders favored CD4+. Pre-infection memory contained some responding clones, which suggested that cross-reactive memory had joined.

Trimming pared 2 bases from V and 2 bases from J, leaving 13 bases between. CDR1 is GTSNPN and CDR2 is SVGIG in the germline V gene (reference sequence). The CDR3 spans 14 residues. From the 5' RACE reads, TCRdb called clonotypes with MiXCR, one entry per CDR3 protein. The table includes 110,000 to 150,000 distinct CDR3 sequences, 11% to 15% detected once. The V call is TRBV30, the J call TRBJ2-7; D is perhaps TRBD2 (5 bases). The sequencing sample was made of PBMCs or a T cell subset sorted from them (not recorded which). The origin of this receptor is an adult woman who had mild COVID-19 (a few samples of this study predate the infection). Cell type and time point are not known. The CDR3, as DNA: TGTGCCTGGAGTCCTGGCGTCGGGGCCTACGAGCAGTACTTC. It is translated as CAWSPGVGAYEQYF.